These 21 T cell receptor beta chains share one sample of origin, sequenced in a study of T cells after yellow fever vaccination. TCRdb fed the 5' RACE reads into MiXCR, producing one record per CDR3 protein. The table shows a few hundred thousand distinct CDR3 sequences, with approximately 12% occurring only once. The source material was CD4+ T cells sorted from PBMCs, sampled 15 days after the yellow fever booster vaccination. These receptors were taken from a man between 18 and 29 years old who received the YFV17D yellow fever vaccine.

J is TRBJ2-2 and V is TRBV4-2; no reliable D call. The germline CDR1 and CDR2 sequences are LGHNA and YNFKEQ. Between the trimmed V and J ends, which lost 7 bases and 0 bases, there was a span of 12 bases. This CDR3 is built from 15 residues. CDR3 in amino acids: CASTKGGTNTGELFF. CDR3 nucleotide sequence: TGTGCCAGCACCAAGGGCGGAACGAACACCGGGGAGCTGTTTTTT.

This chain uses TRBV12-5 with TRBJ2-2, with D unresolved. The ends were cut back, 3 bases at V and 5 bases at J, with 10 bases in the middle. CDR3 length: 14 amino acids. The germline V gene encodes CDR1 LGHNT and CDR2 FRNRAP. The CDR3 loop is CASGFRDGTGELFF. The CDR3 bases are TGTGCTAGTGGTTTTAGGGATGGTACCGGGGAGCTGTTTTTT.

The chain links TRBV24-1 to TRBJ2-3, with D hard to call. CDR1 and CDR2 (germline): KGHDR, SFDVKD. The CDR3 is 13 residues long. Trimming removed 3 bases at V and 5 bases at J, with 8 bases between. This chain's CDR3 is CATSDLYEDTQYF. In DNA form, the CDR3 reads TGTGCCACCAGTGATCTCTACGAAGATACGCAGTATTTT.

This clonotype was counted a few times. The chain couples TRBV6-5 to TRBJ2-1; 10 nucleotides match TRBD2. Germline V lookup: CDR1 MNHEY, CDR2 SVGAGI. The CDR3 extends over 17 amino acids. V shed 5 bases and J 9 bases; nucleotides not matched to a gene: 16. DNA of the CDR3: TGTGCCAGCAGTACGGGACCCATTAGCGGGGGGATGAGTGAGCAGTTCTTC. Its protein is CASSTGPISGGMSEQFF.

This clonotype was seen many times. The DNA of the CDR3 is TGCGCCAGCAGGGATGAAGACACTGAAGCTTTCTTT. Translation gives CASRDEDTEAFF. V usage is TRBV5-1 and J usage is TRBJ1-1; D is ambiguous. This CDR3 has 12 residues. In germline, CDR1 is SGHRS, CDR2 YFSETQ. The V end lost 5 bases, the J end lost 3 bases, and 8 bases lay between the germline ends.

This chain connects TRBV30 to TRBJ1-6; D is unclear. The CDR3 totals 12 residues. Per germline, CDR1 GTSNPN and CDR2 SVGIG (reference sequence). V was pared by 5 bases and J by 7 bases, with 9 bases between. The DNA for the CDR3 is TGTGCCTGGGGACGGAGAAATTCACCCCTCCACTTT. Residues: CAWGRRNSPLHF.

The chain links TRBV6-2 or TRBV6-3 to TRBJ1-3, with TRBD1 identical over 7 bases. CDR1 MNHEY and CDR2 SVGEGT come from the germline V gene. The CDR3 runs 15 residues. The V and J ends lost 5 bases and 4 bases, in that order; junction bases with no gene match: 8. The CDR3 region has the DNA TGTGCCAGCAGTGACATACAGGGGAGCGGAAACACCATATATTTT. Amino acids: CASSDIQGSGNTIYF.

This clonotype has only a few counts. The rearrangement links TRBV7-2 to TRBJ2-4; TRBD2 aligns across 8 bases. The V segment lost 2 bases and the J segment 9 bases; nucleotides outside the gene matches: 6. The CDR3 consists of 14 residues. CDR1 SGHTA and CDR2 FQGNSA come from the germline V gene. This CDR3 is CASSLLGLAGIQYF. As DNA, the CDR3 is TGTGCCAGCAGCTTATTAGGACTAGCAGGCATTCAGTACTTC.

In nucleotides, the CDR3 is TGCGCCAGCAGCTTACGAGACGGAAACACCATATATTTT. The encoded protein is CASSLRDGNTIYF. The chain employs TRBV5-1 and TRBJ1-3; D unclear. Trimming took 2 bases from V and 4 from J, leaving 7 bases between them. The V gene's germline CDR1 is SGHRS and CDR2 YFSETQ. The CDR3 contains 13 residues.

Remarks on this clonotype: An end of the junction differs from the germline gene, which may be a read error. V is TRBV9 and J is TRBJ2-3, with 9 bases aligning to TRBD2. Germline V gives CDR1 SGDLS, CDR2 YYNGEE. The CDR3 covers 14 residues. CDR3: CASSVTFVAGVKFF. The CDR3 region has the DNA TGTGCCAGCAGCGTTACCTTCGTAGCGGGGGTTAAATTCTTT. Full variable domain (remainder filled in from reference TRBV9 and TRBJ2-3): DSGVTQTPKHLITATGQRVTLRCSPRSGDLSVYWYQQSLDQGLQFLIQYYNGEERAKGNILERFSAQQFPDLHSELNLSSLELGDSALYFCASSVTFVAGVKFFGPGTRLTVL.

CDR3 amino acids: CASSGTREGDTQYF. Here the CDR3 DNA reads TGTGCCAGCAGCGGGACTCGAGAGGGAGATACGCAGTATTTT. The rearrangement links TRBV3-1 to TRBJ2-3; tentatively, D is TRBD2 (6 bases). Trimming left V 5 bases short and J 5 bases short, with 14 bases between. Per the germline V gene, CDR1 is LGHDT and CDR2 is YNNKEL (reference sequence). This CDR3 has 14 amino acids.

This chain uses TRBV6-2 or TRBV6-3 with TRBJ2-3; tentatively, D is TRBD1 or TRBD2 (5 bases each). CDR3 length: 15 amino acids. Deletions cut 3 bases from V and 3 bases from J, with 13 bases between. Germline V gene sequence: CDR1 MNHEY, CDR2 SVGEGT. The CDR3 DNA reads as TGTGCCAGCAGTTATCGGGGACCCTCTACAGATACGCAGTATTTT. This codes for CASSYRGPSTDTQYF.

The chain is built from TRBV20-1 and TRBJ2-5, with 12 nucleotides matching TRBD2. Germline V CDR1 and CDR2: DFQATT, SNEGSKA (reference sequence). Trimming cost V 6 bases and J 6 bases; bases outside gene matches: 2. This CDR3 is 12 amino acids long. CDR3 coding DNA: TGCAGTGCCACTAGCGGGGGGAAGACCCAGTACTTC. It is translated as CSATSGGKTQYF.

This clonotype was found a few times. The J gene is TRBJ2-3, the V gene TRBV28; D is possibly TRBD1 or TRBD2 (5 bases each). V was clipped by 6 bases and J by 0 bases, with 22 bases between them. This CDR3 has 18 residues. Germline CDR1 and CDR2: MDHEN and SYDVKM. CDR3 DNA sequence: TGTGCCAGCAGCTACCCGTCCCGGGGCCTTACTAGCACAGATACGCAGTATTTT. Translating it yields CASSYPSRGLTSTDTQYF.

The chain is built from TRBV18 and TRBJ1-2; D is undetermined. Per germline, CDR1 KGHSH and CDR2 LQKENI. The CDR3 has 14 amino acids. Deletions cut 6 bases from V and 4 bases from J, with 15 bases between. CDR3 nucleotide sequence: TGTGCCAGCTCGCCAACGGGGTCTGCCTATGGCTACACCTTC. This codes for CASSPTGSAYGYTF.

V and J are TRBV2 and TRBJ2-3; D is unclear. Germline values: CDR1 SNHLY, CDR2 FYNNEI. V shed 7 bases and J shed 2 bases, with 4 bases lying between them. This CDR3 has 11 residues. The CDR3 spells CASTFTDTQYF. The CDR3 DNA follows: TGTGCCAGCACATTCACAGATACGCAGTATTTT. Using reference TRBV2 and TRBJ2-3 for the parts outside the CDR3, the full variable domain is EPEVTQTPSHQVTQMGQEVILRCVPISNHLYFYWYRQILGQKVEFLVSFYNNEISEKSEIFDDQFSVERPDGSNFTLKIRSTKLEDSAMYFCASTFTDTQYFGPGTRLTVL.

Written as DNA, the CDR3 is TGTGCCAGCAGCCCCGTCCCCGCAGGCCAAGAGACCCAGTACTTC. As protein: CASSPVPAGQETQYF. J is TRBJ2-5 and V is TRBV5-5; D gene ambiguous. Trimming stripped 4 bases from V and 1 base from J, with 14 bases between. The CDR3 runs to 15 residues. CDR1 and CDR2 from the germline V gene are SGHKS and YYEKEE (reference sequence).

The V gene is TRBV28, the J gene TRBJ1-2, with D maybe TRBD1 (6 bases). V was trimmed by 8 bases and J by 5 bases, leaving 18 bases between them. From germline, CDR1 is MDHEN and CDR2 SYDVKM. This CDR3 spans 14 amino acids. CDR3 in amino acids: CASGFPRGEYGYTF. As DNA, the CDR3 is TGTGCCAGCGGATTCCCCAGGGGAGAATATGGCTACACCTTC.

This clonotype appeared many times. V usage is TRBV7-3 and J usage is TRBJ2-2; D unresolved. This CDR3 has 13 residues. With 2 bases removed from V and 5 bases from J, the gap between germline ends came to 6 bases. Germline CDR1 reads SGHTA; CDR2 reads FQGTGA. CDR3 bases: TGTGCCAGCAGCTTATCAGCTACCGGGGAGCTGTTTTTT. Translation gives CASSLSATGELFF.

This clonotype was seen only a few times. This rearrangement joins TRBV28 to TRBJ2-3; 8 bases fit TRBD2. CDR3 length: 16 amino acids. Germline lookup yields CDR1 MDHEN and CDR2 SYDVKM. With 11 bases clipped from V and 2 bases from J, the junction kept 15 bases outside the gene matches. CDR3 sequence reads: CACPPSGGGPTDTQYF. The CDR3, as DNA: TGTGCCTGTCCCCCGTCTGGCGGGGGGCCCACAGATACGCAGTATTTT. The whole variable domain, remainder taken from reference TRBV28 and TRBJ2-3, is DVKVTQSSRYLVKRTGEKVFLECVQDMDHENMFWYRQDPGLGLRLIYFSYDVKMKEKGDIPEGYSVSREKKERFSLILESASTNQTSMYLCACPPSGGGPTDTQYFGPGTRLTVL.

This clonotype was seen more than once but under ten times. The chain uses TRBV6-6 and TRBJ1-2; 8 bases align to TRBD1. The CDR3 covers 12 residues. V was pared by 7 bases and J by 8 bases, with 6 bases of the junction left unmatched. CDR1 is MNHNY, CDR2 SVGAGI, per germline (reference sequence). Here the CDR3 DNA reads TGTGCCAGCACCTTGGACAGGGCAGGCTACACCTTC. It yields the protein CASTLDRAGYTF.